A selection of T cell receptor beta chains follows, all from one sample in a study of blood T cell repertoires in COVID-19. Clones were sequenced by immunoSEQ multiplex PCR, and TCRdb holds only the in-frame ones, with some missing. Seen here are under 200,000 clones, approximately 88% observed once, and the top ten hold 10% to 15%. Sequenced sample: PBMCs or T cells enriched from blood (not recorded which). These TCRs come from a woman aged 60-75 years who had recovered from COVID-19. CDR3s include the opening cysteine and the closing phenylalanine or tryptophan. Fields, in order: D gene, clone size, V gene, J gene, CDR3 protein, CDR3 DNA. D genes are given only for firm matches. Clone size appears in some rows only: once, few, many, or a class for an expanded clone.

>TRBD1|NA|TRBV28|TRBJ1-4
CATRGSLLATNEKLFF
TGTGCCACCAGGGGGAGTCTTCTAGCAACTAATGAAAAACTGTTTTTT
>NA|NA|TRBV6-1|TRBJ1-2
CASSEFSLSHGYTF
TGTGCCAGCAGTGAATTTTCCTTGAGCCATGGCTACACCTTC
>TRBD1|few|TRBV4-1|TRBJ1-3
CASSGQGRNTIYF
TGCGCCAGCAGCGGACAGGGAAGAAACACCATATATTTT
>TRBD1|NA|TRBV19|TRBJ2-1
CATGTASYNEQFF
TGTGCCACCGGGACAGCGTCCTACAATGAGCAGTTCTTC
>NA|NA|TRBV21-1|TRBJ1-2
CASSKDSEEPHGYTF
TGTGCCAGCAGCAAAGACTCCGAGGAACCTCATGGCTACACCTTC
>TRBD1|NA|TRBV4-1|TRBJ1-4
CASSLQGDATNEKLFF
TGCGCCAGCAGCCTACAGGGGGACGCAACTAATGAAAAACTGTTTTTT
>TRBD1|once|TRBV18|TRBJ2-7
CASSVTGGDYEQYF
TGTGCCAGCTCAGTAACAGGGGGCGACTACGAGCAGTACTTC
>TRBD1|NA|TRBV7-8|TRBJ2-1
CASSIRTGYNEQFF
TGTGCCAGCAGCATACGGACAGGGTACAATGAGCAGTTCTTC
>NA|NA|TRBV7-9|TRBJ1-1
CASSLSGSGISGTEAFF
TGTGCCAGCAGTTTGTCGGGCAGCGGTATAAGCGGAACTGAAGCTTTCTTT
>TRBD1|NA|TRBV5-1|TRBJ2-7
CASSTGQPTYEQYF
TGCGCCAGCAGCACGGGACAGCCCACCTACGAGCAGTACTTC
>TRBD1|NA|TRBV19|TRBJ2-3
CATRGTQGGYTQYF
TGTGCCACCAGGGGGACACAGGGTGGATATACGCAGTATTTT
>NA|NA|TRBV7-3|TRBJ2-3
CASSLRPRSGDTQYF
TGTGCCAGCAGCTTACGACCCAGGTCAGGAGATACGCAGTATTTT
>NA|NA|TRBV2|TRBJ1-1
CASRAQGGMNTEAFF
TGTGCCAGCAGGGCCCAGGGAGGAATGAACACTGAAGCTTTCTTT
>NA|NA|TRBV7-6|TRBJ2-3
CASSLSGGSTDTQYF
TGTGCCAGCAGCTTATCAGGGGGGAGCACAGATACGCAGTATTTT
>NA|NA|TRBV6-5|TRBJ1-4
CASSLRQDINEKLFF
TGTGCCAGCAGCCTCCGACAGGATATAAATGAAAAACTGTTTTTT
>TRBD1|NA|TRBV25-1|TRBJ1-2
CASSTGGQYGYTF
TGTGCCAGCAGTACAGGGGGTCAATATGGCTACACCTTC
>NA|NA|TRBV30|TRBJ1-2
CAWRDTYSYGYTF
TGTGCCTGGAGGGACACCTACTCCTATGGCTACACCTTC
>NA|NA|TRBV21-1|TRBJ1-5
CASSTQWNKGIRSNQPQHF
TGTGCCAGCAGCACACAGTGGAACAAAGGAATCAGGAGCAATCAGCCCCAGCATTTT
>TRBD1|NA|TRBV7-6|TRBJ2-7
CASSLNRGHPYEQYF
TGTGCCAGCAGCCTCAACAGGGGACACCCCTACGAGCAGTACTTC
>TRBD2|NA|TRBV24-1|TRBJ2-1
CATSPRGTSGSSYNEQFF
TGTGCCACCAGTCCCCGCGGGACTAGCGGGAGCTCCTACAATGAGCAGTTCTTC
>NA|few|TRBV5-6|TRBJ1-1
CASSAIQDANTEAFF
TGTGCCAGCAGCGCGATACAGGATGCGAACACTGAAGCTTTCTTT
>TRBD2|NA|TRBV2|TRBJ2-5
CASSPRTSGGIETQYF
TGTGCCAGCAGTCCCCGGACTAGCGGGGGGATAGAGACCCAGTACTTC
>NA|NA|TRBV18|TRBJ1-2
CASSPGAEDYGYTF
TGTGCCAGCTCACCAGGGGCAGAGGACTATGGCTACACCTTC